Each of the 16 T cell receptor beta chains below was sequenced from the same sample in a study of spatial heterogeneity in lung cancer. Study-wide results and limits: Counts of expanded intratumoral alpha and beta TCRs tracked tumor mutation counts.

Time point described: sample taken at primary tumor resection. Their antigen targets remain unknown. TCRdb re-derived calls from the 5' RACE reads in MiXCR, one entry per CDR3 protein. Among 20,000 or so distinct CDR3 sequences listed, around 6.9% were seen once. The sequences come from lung tumor tissue, collected at surgery. These receptors originate from a female donor with early-stage non-small cell lung cancer.

This clonotype was detected many times. The chain has TRBV14 and TRBJ1-2; D gene uncertain. The CDR3 consists of 15 residues. V was trimmed by 4 bases and J by 5 bases, leaving 17 bases between them. The germline V gene has CDR1 SGHDN and CDR2 FVKESK. The CDR3 DNA is TGTGCCAGCAGCCCTACGAGAGGGTCCCTATATGGCTACACCTTC. This encodes CASSPTRGSLYGYTF.

The chain employs TRBV2 and TRBJ2-3, with 7 positions matching TRBD2. The germline gives CDR1 SNHLY, CDR2 FYNNEI. J was trimmed by 7 bases and V by 6 bases; bases with no gene match: 4. CDR3 length: 12 residues. Written as DNA, the CDR3 is TGTGCCAGCAGCGAGCGGGGAAATACGCAGTATTTT. This encodes CASSERGNTQYF.

At least ten counts were recorded for this clonotype. V and J are TRBV20-1 and TRBJ2-5; 7 nucleotides line up with TRBD1. V gave up 3 bases and J gave up 2 bases; unmatched junction bases: 3. This CDR3 has 13 amino acids. Per the germline V gene, CDR1 is DFQATT and CDR2 is SNEGSKA (reference sequence). CDR3 region: CSARGQTQETQYF. In nucleotides, the CDR3 is TGCAGTGCTAGGGGACAGACACAAGAGACCCAGTACTTC.

There are a few counts of this clonotype. This sequence joins TRBV6-5 and TRBJ1-6; D ambiguous. This CDR3 spans 14 amino acids. Trimming removed 6 bases from V and 0 bases from J, with 6 bases in between. Germline CDR1 and CDR2: MNHEY and SVGAGI. The CDR3 here is CASRAGSYNSPLHF. CDR3 nucleotide sequence: TGTGCCAGCAGGGCGGGCTCCTATAATTCACCCCTCCACTTT.

This clonotype was observed many times. This sequence joins TRBV5-4 and TRBJ2-5; TRBD2 aligns across 7 bases. Looked up from germline, CDR1 is SGHNT and CDR2 is YYREEE (reference sequence). This CDR3 comprises 15 residues. Trimming at V came to 7 bases and at J to 1 base, leaving 10 bases not matched to a gene. CDR3 DNA: TGTGCCAGCCATGAGCCCACGGGGGGCCAAGAGACCCAGTACTTC. Its translation is CASHEPTGGQETQYF.

This clonotype occurred many times. This chain uses TRBV27 with TRBJ1-5, with 11 bases fitting TRBD1. V was pared by 6 bases and J by 7 bases, with 2 bases of the junction left unmatched. Germline V lookup: CDR1 MNHEY, CDR2 SMNVEV (reference sequence). CDR3 length: 13 residues. CDR3 in amino acids: CASSGTGGQPQHF. As DNA, the CDR3 is TGTGCCAGCAGCGGGACAGGGGGGCAGCCCCAGCATTTT.

This clonotype has a count of ten or more. The V gene is TRBV20-1, the J gene TRBJ1-1; tentatively, D is TRBD1 (5 bases). The germline V gene has CDR1 DFQATT and CDR2 SNEGSKA (reference sequence). Trimming pared 6 bases from V and 10 bases from J, leaving 18 bases between. This CDR3 has 12 amino acids. CDR3 nucleotides: TGCAGTGCGGAGGGGAGAGGGGTTAGAGCTTTCTTT. Translated: CSAEGRGVRAFF.

This clonotype was counted many times. The chain couples TRBV7-9 to TRBJ2-6, with 8 bases fitting TRBD2. Unmatched junction bases numbered 10, after V lost 0 bases and J lost 0 bases. Germline V gene sequence: CDR1 SEHNR, CDR2 FQNEAQ (reference sequence). The length of the CDR3 is 20 residues. CDR3 region: CASSLAIRSGRASGANVLTF. CDR3 bases: TGTGCCAGCAGCTTAGCGATTCGCAGCGGGAGAGCCTCTGGGGCCAACGTCCTGACTTTC. Together with reference TRBV7-9 and TRBJ2-6, the CDR3 gives the full variable domain: DTGVSQNPRHKITKRGQNVTFRCDPISEHNRLYWYRQTLGQGPEFLTYFQNEAQLEKSRLLSDRFSAERPKGSFSTLEIQRTEQGDSAMYLCASSLAIRSGRASGANVLTFGAGSRLTVL.

This clonotype was detected ten times or more. The rearrangement joins TRBV10-2 to TRBJ2-7, with a tentative D call TRBD2 (6 bases). From germline, CDR1 is WSHSY and CDR2 SAAADI. Trimming shortened V by 6 bases and J by 7 bases, and 19 bases separated the two germline ends. There are 14 residues in the CDR3. The DNA for the CDR3 is TGCGCCAGCAGCTACGATTCCCTGGGAGGTGAGCAGTACTTC. Encoded protein: CASSYDSLGGEQYF.

This clonotype was seen ten or more times. V usage is TRBV7-8 and J usage is TRBJ2-1; 9 bases map to TRBD2. This CDR3 has 16 amino acids. The germline gives CDR1 SGHVS, CDR2 FQNEAQ. Trimming took 6 bases from V and 4 from J; bases not matched to a gene: 10. This CDR3 is CASSFGAGGPYNEQFF. CDR3 coding DNA: TGTGCCAGCAGTTTTGGGGCGGGAGGGCCGTACAATGAGCAGTTCTTC.

The sample holds many counts of this clonotype. V is TRBV9 and J is TRBJ2-1, with D unresolved. CDR1 is SGDLS, CDR2 YYNGEE, per germline. The CDR3 runs 13 residues. Trimming took 0 bases from V and 7 from J, leaving 8 bases between them. The DNA for the CDR3 is TGTGCCAGCAGCGTAGATTTGACAAATGAGCAGTTCTTC. Translating it yields CASSVDLTNEQFF. The full variable domain, with the rest looked up from reference TRBV9 and TRBJ2-1, is DSGVTQTPKHLITATGQRVTLRCSPRSGDLSVYWYQQSLDQGLQFLIQYYNGEERAKGNILERFSAQQFPDLHSELNLSSLELGDSALYFCASSVDLTNEQFFGPGTRLTVL.

This clonotype was counted many times. V usage is TRBV18 and J usage is TRBJ1-2; D is unresolved. V lost 1 base and J lost 6, with 9 bases in between. Germline V gene data show CDR1 as KGHSH and CDR2 as LQKENI. This CDR3 spans 13 amino acids. CDR3 nucleotide sequence: TGTGCCAGCTCACCACGGAGGGAGGATGGCTACACCTTC. Translation gives CASSPRREDGYTF.

V and J are TRBV18 and TRBJ1-4; a weak D match, TRBD1 (5 bases). Germline V gene sequence: CDR1 KGHSH, CDR2 LQKENI. The V and J ends lost 5 bases and 4 bases respectively, with 14 bases between them. The CDR3 is made up of 15 amino acids. In DNA form, the CDR3 reads TGTGCCAGCTCATCAACAGGAGGAGATAATGAAAAACTGTTTTTT. Translated, it gives CASSSTGGDNEKLFF.

The rearrangement joins TRBV28 to TRBJ1-6, with 12 bases identical to TRBD1. Germline V CDR1 and CDR2: MDHEN, SYDVKM. The CDR3 spans 16 residues. With 3 bases clipped from V and 13 bases from J, the junction kept 10 bases outside the gene matches. CDR3 region: CASSFRDRGPWAPLHF. Written as DNA, the CDR3 is TGTGCCAGCAGTTTTCGGGACAGGGGGCCCTGGGCGCCCCTCCACTTT.

This clonotype occurred a few times. Sequence at one end of the junction differs from germline and may be a read error. This rearrangement joins TRBV7-2 to TRBJ1-5, with TRBD1 identical over 7 bases. Per the germline V gene, CDR1 is SGHTA and CDR2 is FQGNSA. CDR3 length equals 15 residues. CDR3 protein: CASSRDSSTGQPRHF. The CDR3 bases are TGTGCCAGCAGCCGGGACAGTAGCACGGGACAGCCCCGGCATTTT.

There are many counts of this clonotype. The CDR3 DNA reads TGTGCCAGCAGCTTGCCAGGACAGATCACCGGGGAGCTGTTTTTT. Its translation: CASSLPGQITGELFF. The chain recombines TRBV5-6 with TRBJ2-2; TRBD1 might be the D (6 bases). The CDR3 totals 15 residues. The V end was cut by 1 base, the J end by 4 bases, with 11 bases between. Germline V lookup: CDR1 SGHDT, CDR2 YYEEEE.